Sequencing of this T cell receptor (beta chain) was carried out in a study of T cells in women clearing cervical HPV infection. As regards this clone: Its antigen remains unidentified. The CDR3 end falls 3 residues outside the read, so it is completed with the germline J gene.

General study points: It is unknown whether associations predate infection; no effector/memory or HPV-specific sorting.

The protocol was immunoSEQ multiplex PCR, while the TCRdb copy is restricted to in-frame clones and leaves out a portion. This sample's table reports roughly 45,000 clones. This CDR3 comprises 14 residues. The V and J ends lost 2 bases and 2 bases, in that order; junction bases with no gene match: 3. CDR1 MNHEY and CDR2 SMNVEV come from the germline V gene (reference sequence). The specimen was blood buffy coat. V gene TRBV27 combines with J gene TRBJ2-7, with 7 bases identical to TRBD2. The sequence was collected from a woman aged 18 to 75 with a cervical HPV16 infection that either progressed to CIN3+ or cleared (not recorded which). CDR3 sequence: CASSLAGDPYEQYF. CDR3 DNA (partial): TGTGCCAGCAGTTTAGCGGGGGACCCCTACGAG.